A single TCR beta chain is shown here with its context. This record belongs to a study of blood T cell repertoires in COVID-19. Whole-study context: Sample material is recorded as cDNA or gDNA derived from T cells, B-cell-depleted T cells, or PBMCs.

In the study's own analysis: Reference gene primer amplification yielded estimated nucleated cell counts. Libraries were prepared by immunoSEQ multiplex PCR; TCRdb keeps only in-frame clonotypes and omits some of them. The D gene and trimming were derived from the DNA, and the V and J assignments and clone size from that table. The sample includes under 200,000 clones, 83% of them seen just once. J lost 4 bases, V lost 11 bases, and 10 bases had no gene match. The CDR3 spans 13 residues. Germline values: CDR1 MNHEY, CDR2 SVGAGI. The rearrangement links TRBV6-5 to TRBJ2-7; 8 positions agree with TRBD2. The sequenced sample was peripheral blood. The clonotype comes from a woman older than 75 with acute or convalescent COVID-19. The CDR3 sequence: CAVGSGLVYEQYF. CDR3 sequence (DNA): TGTGCCGTCGGGTCGGGACTAGTGTACGAGCAGTACTTC.